The rows below give T cell receptor beta chains drawn from one sample of a study of siplizumab effects on memory and regulatory T cells. Sequenced by immunoSEQ multiplex PCR; TCRdb stores in-frame clones only, minus some. Here the sample spans about 100,000 clones, 92% being singletons. The sequenced sample was CD4+ T cells sorted from blood. The receptors were sampled from a human donor in good health. CDR3s include the opening cysteine and the closing phenylalanine or tryptophan. Size is stated for part of the rows, as once, few or many counts, or as a class when the clone is expanded.

clone size | V gene | CDR3 protein
- | TRBV4-1 | CASSQDHQPGTRKNIQYF
- | TRBV2 | CASIRGAVGTGELFF
- | TRBV9 | CASNPGGGTGELFF
- | TRBV5-6 | CASSLGVGIRETQYF
- | TRBV4-2 | CASSRDIDSGNTIYF
- | TRBV6-6 | CASRGSGGAYEKLFF
- | TRBV20-1 | CSARGIEKLFF
- | TRBV30 | CAWSKSSYEQYF
- | TRBV30 | CAWTGRGVSNQPQHF
- | TRBV28 | CASSLSGTSGNNEQFF
- | TRBV6-5 | CASSYSGPSEQFF
- | TRBV5-6 | CASSTGLAGEYHEQYF
- | TRBV4-1 | CASSQGRRDYRDTQYF
- | TRBV29-1 | CSVGGTVLTYEQYF
- | TRBV27 | CASRRQGGGEQFF
- | TRBV6-5 | CASSSNTEAFF
- | TRBV18 | CASSPGTNQPQHF
- | TRBV7-3 | CASSLTSGRGEEQYF
- | TRBV28 | CASFRGGFSAQHF
- | TRBV19 | CATKKTGGSNTGELFF
- | TRBV5-4 | CASSLDPPGGGYNEQFF
- | TRBV7-9 | CASSRAPVSSTDTQYF
- | TRBV29-1 | CSVVVQGGRADTQYF
- | TRBV19 | CASSIGRTASGTGELFF
- | TRBV7-8 | CASSLITGRGTYEQYF
- | TRBV2 | CAISRSNEQFF
once | TRBV2 | CASSEESRGPQHF
- | TRBV28 | CASSSPTLMNTEAFF
- | TRBV11-3 | CASSLSTGQQETQYF
- | TRBV29-1 | CSVELSTYEQYF
- | TRBV28 | CASSTSLWEWNEQFF
- | TRBV10-2 | CASALPGQVTYEQYF
- | TRBV7-9 | CASSLAGQYEQYF
- | TRBV5-6 | CASSLEPRNIQYF
- | TRBV10-2 | CASSSDRIPEAFF
- | TRBV9 | CASSVQQTNNEQFF
- | TRBV6-1 | CASSESLLYF
- | TRBV5-5 | CASSSGGHNGELFF
- | TRBV5-1 | CASSLDGGTGELFF
- | TRBV2 | CASSGDGGSYNEQFF